A selection of T cell receptor beta chains follows, all from one sample in a study of T cell changes during pregnancy in multiple sclerosis. This table comes from immunoSEQ multiplex PCR, and its TCRdb copy is limited to in-frame clones, with some not included. The table shows under 70,000 clones, with 92% occurring only once. The source was peripheral blood, collected in the third trimester of pregnancy. Receptor source: a female donor in good health, enrolled as a control in a pregnancy study. Both conserved end residues are part of each CDR3. The order of the fields is V gene, J gene, clone size, D gene, CDR3 protein, CDR3 DNA. A D gene is named only where the DNA matches it firmly. Part of the rows lack a size; the others show once, few, many or a class for expanded clones.

>TRBV6-6|TRBJ2-1|.|.
CASSYRVGGVGNEQFF
TGTGCCAGCAGTTACCGCGTAGGCGGGGTAGGGAATGAGCAGTTCTTC
>TRBV11-2|TRBJ1-2|once|TRBD1
CASSPDRGRSYTF
TGTGCCAGCAGCCCGGACAGGGGCAGGTCCTACACCTTC
>TRBV27|TRBJ2-7|.|TRBD2
CASSSGRALGEQYF
TGTGCCAGCAGCTCCGGGAGGGCCCTCGGCGAGCAGTACTTC
>TRBV6-5|TRBJ2-1|.|TRBD2
CASSPRLAGYNEQFF
TGTGCCAGCAGTCCGAGACTAGCGGGGTACAATGAGCAGTTCTTC
>TRBV5-1|TRBJ2-3|.|TRBD2
CASSRPGLGSTDTQYF
TGCGCCAGCAGCCGACCGGGACTAGGGAGCACAGATACGCAGTATTTT
>TRBV5-4|TRBJ2-2|.|.
CASSLEVRLTGELFF
TGTGCCAGCAGCTTGGAGGTGCGGCTCACCGGGGAGCTGTTTTTT
>TRBV27|TRBJ2-2|.|TRBD2
CASSSGLAGGGQLFF
TGTGCCAGCAGTAGTGGACTAGCGGGAGGGGGACAGCTGTTTTTT
>TRBV27|TRBJ2-5|.|.
CASRRGAWPESQETQYF
TGTGCCAGCAGAAGGGGCGCATGGCCAGAATCCCAAGAGACCCAGTACTTC
>TRBV27|TRBJ2-1|.|.
CASSSHGGLSYNEQFF
TGTGCCAGCAGTTCCCACGGGGGACTCTCCTACAATGAGCAGTTCTTC
>TRBV2|TRBJ2-7|.|.
CASSGSSAEQYF
TGTGCCAGCAGTGGGTCTAGCGCCGAGCAGTACTTC
>TRBV19|TRBJ1-5|once|TRBD1
CASSPGQGRGNQPQHF
TGTGCCAGTAGTCCCGGACAGGGTCGGGGCAATCAGCCCCAGCATTTT
>TRBV18|TRBJ1-4|.|.
CASSPGAPRTNEKLFF
TGTGCCAGCTCACCAGGGGCACCTCGAACTAATGAAAAACTGTTTTTT
>TRBV25-1|TRBJ2-1|.|TRBD2
CASSRWEGSQNEQFF
TGTGCCAGCAGCCGCTGGGAGGGGTCGCAAAATGAGCAGTTCTTC
>TRBV6-5|TRBJ2-1|.|TRBD2
CASSYRPSSGRLMQFF
TGTGCCAGCAGTTACAGGCCGTCTAGCGGGAGGTTGATGCAGTTCTTC
>TRBV18|TRBJ1-1|.|.
CASSVSTTGMGTEAFF
TGTGCCAGCTCAGTCAGCACCACAGGGATGGGAACTGAAGCTTTCTTT
>TRBV21-1|TRBJ2-2|.|.
CASSKVQAANTGELFF
TGTGCCAGCAGCAAAGTACAGGCTGCGAACACCGGGGAGCTGTTTTTT
>TRBV27|TRBJ2-1|.|.
CASSLSDIYNEQFF
TGTGCCAGCAGTTTATCCGACATTTACAATGAGCAGTTCTTC
>TRBV5-4|TRBJ2-1|.|.
CASSLSSGGYNEQFF
TGTGCCAGCAGCTTGTCGTCAGGGGGGTACAATGAGCAGTTCTTC
>TRBV5-1|TRBJ2-5|.|.
CASSFSGEYQETQYF
TGCGCCAGCAGCTTTTCGGGGGAATACCAAGAGACCCAGTACTTC
>TRBV14|TRBJ2-1|.|.
CASSSSTRVVNEQFF
TGTGCCAGCAGCTCCTCGACGAGGGTGGTCAATGAGCAGTTCTTC
>TRBV6-4|TRBJ2-1|.|TRBD2
CASSPTSGGANEQFF
TGTGCCAGCAGCCCGACTAGCGGGGGGGCGAATGAGCAGTTCTTC
>TRBV12-5|TRBJ1-2|.|.
CASGLVQGGGANYGYTF
TGTGCTAGTGGTTTGGTACAGGGAGGGGGAGCTAACTATGGCTACACCTTC
>TRBV9|TRBJ2-7|.|.
CASSPEAASYEQYF
TGTGCCAGCAGCCCTGAAGCGGCATCCTACGAGCAGTACTTC
>TRBV30|TRBJ2-2|.|TRBD2
CAWSGSGRAAGELFF
TGTGCCTGGAGCGGTAGCGGGAGGGCCGCCGGGGAGCTGTTTTTT
>TRBV28|TRBJ1-1|.|TRBD1
CASSFFDRGHSEAFF
TGTGCCAGCAGTTTTTTCGACAGGGGTCATTCTGAAGCTTTCTTT
>TRBV4-3|TRBJ2-2|.|TRBD1
CASSQGDRDTGELFF
TGCGCCAGCAGCCAAGGGGACAGGGACACCGGGGAGCTGTTTTTT
>TRBV9|TRBJ2-5|.|TRBD2
CASSVQLAAETQYF
TGTGCCAGCAGCGTCCAACTAGCGGCAGAGACCCAGTACTTC
>TRBV7-9|TRBJ2-3|.|TRBD2
CASSPIAGGPKDTQYF
TGTGCCAGCAGCCCTATTGCGGGGGGGCCCAAGGATACGCAGTATTTT
>TRBV2|TRBJ2-3|.|.
CASYRWGVTDTQYF
TGTGCCAGCTACAGGTGGGGGGTGACAGATACGCAGTATTTT
>TRBV19|TRBJ1-1|.|TRBD1
CASSMGDSKLVF
TGTGCCAGTAGTATGGGGGACAGCAAGCTGGTCTTT
>TRBV7-8|TRBJ1-1|.|TRBD1
CASSFPPGQGKTEAFF
TGTGCCAGCAGCTTTCCTCCCGGACAGGGGAAGACTGAAGCTTTCTTT
>TRBV6-5|TRBJ1-2|once|.
CASRGSGLQGYTF
TGTGCCAGCAGGGGCAGCGGGCTTCAAGGCTACACCTTC
>TRBV9|TRBJ1-1|.|.
CASSVGTGMNTEAFF
TGTGCCAGCAGCGTAGGAACAGGGATGAACACTGAAGCTTTCTTT
>TRBV6-6|TRBJ2-7|.|TRBD2
CASSPPAGEQYF
TGTGCCAGCAGCCCCCCAGCGGGGGAGCAGTACTTC
>TRBV29-1|TRBJ2-7|once|.
CSVAMEGPYEQYF
TGCAGCGTTGCGATGGAGGGCCCGTACGAGCAGTACTTC
>TRBV7-9|TRBJ2-2|.|.
CASSLSLGSNTGELFF
TGTGCCAGCAGCTTATCATTAGGGAGCAACACCGGGGAGCTGTTTTTT
>TRBV7-9|TRBJ1-2|few|.
CASSSLTPGHRSYGYTF
TGTGCCAGCAGCTCCCTCACTCCGGGACACCGCTCCTATGGCTACACCTTC
>TRBV14|TRBJ1-1|.|TRBD1
CASSPGTANTEAFF
TGTGCCAGCAGCCCCGGGACAGCGAACACTGAAGCTTTCTTT
>TRBV7-6|TRBJ1-1|.|.
CASSLGGPGVTFF
TGTGCCAGCAGCTTAGGGGGGCCGGGCGTAACTTTCTTT
>TRBV5-6|TRBJ1-2|.|.
CASRPDRNYGYTF
TGTGCCAGCAGACCTGACAGAAACTATGGCTACACCTTC
>TRBV6-1|TRBJ1-4|.|.
CASSALLPATNEKLFF
TGTGCCAGCAGTGCCTTACTTCCTGCAACTAATGAAAAACTGTTTTTT